This is a list of T cell receptor beta chains from one sample in a study of cytomegalovirus exposure and HLA in healthy donors. Assay: immunoSEQ multiplex PCR; the TCRdb copy retains only in-frame clones and omits some. This sample's table reports around 150,000 clones. Sequenced input: PBMCs. The receptors come from a young man in good health and CMV-seronegative. Both conserved end residues are part of each CDR3. Each record gives: CDR3 protein, CDR3 DNA, V gene, CDR3 length, D gene, J gene. The D gene is left open where the match is weak.

CDR3 protein: CSVARGSYEQYF; CDR3 DNA: TGCAGCGTTGCCAGGGGGTCCTACGAGCAGTACTTC; V gene: TRBV29-1; CDR3 length: 12; D gene: TRBD1; J gene: TRBJ2-7
CDR3 protein: CASEPLGGETQYF; CDR3 DNA: TGTGCCAGCGAACCTTTAGGAGGGGAGACCCAGTACTTC; V gene: TRBV9; CDR3 length: 13; D gene: NA; J gene: TRBJ2-5
CDR3 protein: CASRSESSGFYNEQFF; CDR3 DNA: TGTGCCAGCAGATCAGAATCTAGCGGGTTTTACAATGAGCAGTTCTTC; V gene: TRBV27; CDR3 length: 16; D gene: TRBD2; J gene: TRBJ2-1
CDR3 protein: CSVPSIGDRGITGELFF; CDR3 DNA: TGCAGCGTGCCCTCGATCGGGGACAGGGGGATTACCGGGGAGCTGTTTTTT; V gene: TRBV29-1; CDR3 length: 17; D gene: TRBD1; J gene: TRBJ2-2
CDR3 protein: CASSKLAAYDEQYF; CDR3 DNA: TGTGCCAGCAGCAAACTAGCGGCGTACGACGAGCAGTACTTC; V gene: TRBV11-3; CDR3 length: 14; D gene: TRBD2; J gene: TRBJ2-7
CDR3 protein: CASRWRAGNTIYF; CDR3 DNA: TGTGCCAGCAGGTGGAGGGCTGGAAACACCATATATTTT; V gene: TRBV6-5; CDR3 length: 13; D gene: NA; J gene: TRBJ1-3
CDR3 protein: CASSWGLAGDNTGELFF; CDR3 DNA: TGCGCCAGCAGCTGGGGACTAGCGGGAGATAACACCGGGGAGCTGTTTTTT; V gene: TRBV5-1; CDR3 length: 17; D gene: TRBD2; J gene: TRBJ2-2
CDR3 protein: CASSFSPSPGGPIEQYF; CDR3 DNA: TGTGCCAGCAGCTTTTCCCCATCGCCGGGAGGGCCCATCGAGCAGTACTTC; V gene: TRBV7-2; CDR3 length: 17; D gene: TRBD2; J gene: TRBJ2-7
CDR3 protein: CARRTSGPYEQYF; CDR3 DNA: TGTGCCAGAAGGACTAGCGGCCCTTACGAGCAGTACTTC; V gene: TRBV6-4; CDR3 length: 13; D gene: TRBD2; J gene: TRBJ2-7
CDR3 protein: CASSAGTGVGNTQYF; CDR3 DNA: TGTGCCAGCAGCGCCGGGACAGGGGTTGGGAATACGCAGTATTTT; V gene: TRBV5-6; CDR3 length: 15; D gene: TRBD1; J gene: TRBJ2-3
CDR3 protein: CASSETGATYNEQFF; CDR3 DNA: TGTGCCAGCAGTGAGACGGGAGCGACCTACAATGAGCAGTTCTTC; V gene: TRBV6-1; CDR3 length: 15; D gene: NA; J gene: TRBJ2-1
CDR3 protein: CASFGRLATNEKLFF; CDR3 DNA: TGTGCCAGCTTCGGCCGACTTGCAACTAATGAAAAACTGTTTTTT; V gene: TRBV28; CDR3 length: 15; D gene: NA; J gene: TRBJ1-4
CDR3 protein: CASRLDRGYEQYF; CDR3 DNA: TGTGCCAGCAGACTGGACAGGGGCTACGAGCAGTACTTC; V gene: TRBV6-6; CDR3 length: 13; D gene: TRBD1; J gene: TRBJ2-7
CDR3 protein: CASRNRDSLYNEQFF; CDR3 DNA: TGTGCCAGCAGAAACCGGGACAGCCTCTACAATGAGCAGTTCTTC; V gene: TRBV6-5; CDR3 length: 15; D gene: TRBD1; J gene: TRBJ2-1
CDR3 protein: CASSLDPQGDRGNEQFF; CDR3 DNA: TGCGCCAGCAGCTTGGACCCACAGGGGGATAGGGGGAATGAGCAGTTCTTC; V gene: TRBV5-1; CDR3 length: 17; D gene: TRBD1; J gene: TRBJ2-1
CDR3 protein: CASSTTVPGELFF; CDR3 DNA: TGTGCCAGCAGCACTACGGTACCCGGGGAGCTGTTTTTT; V gene: TRBV6-6; CDR3 length: 13; D gene: NA; J gene: TRBJ2-2
CDR3 protein: CASRSGGRQGPETQYF; CDR3 DNA: TGCGCCAGCAGATCCGGCGGGAGGCAGGGCCCAGAGACCCAGTACTTC; V gene: TRBV5-1; CDR3 length: 16; D gene: TRBD2; J gene: TRBJ2-5
CDR3 protein: CASSEGTSGTTYEQYF; CDR3 DNA: TGCGCCAGCAGTGAGGGGACTAGCGGGACTACCTACGAGCAGTACTTC; V gene: TRBV10-1; CDR3 length: 16; D gene: TRBD2; J gene: TRBJ2-7
CDR3 protein: CATRPTRDHNEQFF; CDR3 DNA: TGTGCCACTCGTCCTACTCGGGATCACAATGAGCAGTTCTTC; V gene: TRBV6-1; CDR3 length: 14; D gene: NA; J gene: TRBJ2-1
CDR3 protein: CASSALWGTVLEAFF; CDR3 DNA: TGTGCCAGCTCAGCCCTCTGGGGGACAGTCCTTGAAGCTTTCTTT; V gene: TRBV18; CDR3 length: 15; D gene: TRBD1; J gene: TRBJ1-1
CDR3 protein: CASSSPRGQRAYEQYF; CDR3 DNA: TGTGCCAGCAGCTCCCCGAGGGGACAGCGTGCCTACGAGCAGTACTTC; V gene: TRBV7-9; CDR3 length: 16; D gene: TRBD1; J gene: TRBJ2-7
CDR3 protein: CASSLFFGWQGRDQPQHF; CDR3 DNA: TGTGCCAGCAGTTTATTTTTCGGCTGGCAGGGGAGGGATCAGCCCCAGCATTTT; V gene: TRBV28; CDR3 length: 18; D gene: NA; J gene: TRBJ1-5
CDR3 protein: CASSLEGTSGNLRTDTQYF; CDR3 DNA: TGCGCCAGCAGCTTGGAGGGGACTAGCGGGAACCTCCGCACAGATACGCAGTATTTT; V gene: TRBV5-1; CDR3 length: 19; D gene: TRBD2; J gene: TRBJ2-3
CDR3 protein: CASSQDPTSAEQYF; CDR3 DNA: TGCGCCAGCAGCCAAGACCCTACTAGCGCCGAGCAGTACTTC; V gene: TRBV4-3; CDR3 length: 14; D gene: TRBD2; J gene: TRBJ2-7
CDR3 protein: CASSVGRGSNTGELFF; CDR3 DNA: TGTGCCAGCAGCGTAGGGCGGGGATCGAACACCGGGGAGCTGTTTTTT; V gene: TRBV9; CDR3 length: 16; D gene: NA; J gene: TRBJ2-2
CDR3 protein: CASSEGQGEQYF; CDR3 DNA: TGTGCCAGCAGCGAGGGACAGGGCGAGCAGTACTTC; V gene: TRBV9; CDR3 length: 12; D gene: TRBD1; J gene: TRBJ2-7
CDR3 protein: CASSENRNYGYTF; CDR3 DNA: TGTGCCAGCAGTGAGAACAGGAACTATGGCTACACCTTC; V gene: TRBV6-1; CDR3 length: 13; D gene: NA; J gene: TRBJ1-2
CDR3 protein: CASSFWGQGNTEAFF; CDR3 DNA: TGTGCCAGCAGTTTTTGGGGACAGGGGAACACTGAAGCTTTCTTT; V gene: TRBV27; CDR3 length: 15; D gene: TRBD1; J gene: TRBJ1-1
CDR3 protein: CASSQNRDYGYTF; CDR3 DNA: TGCGCCAGCAGCCAGAACCGAGACTATGGCTACACCTTC; V gene: TRBV4-3; CDR3 length: 13; D gene: NA; J gene: TRBJ1-2
CDR3 protein: CASSLYYEQYF; CDR3 DNA: TGTGCCAGCAGCTTATACTACGAGCAGTACTTC; V gene: TRBV7-9; CDR3 length: 11; D gene: NA; J gene: TRBJ2-7
CDR3 protein: CASSLSSMDSPLHF; CDR3 DNA: TGCGCCAGCAGCTTGTCCAGTATGGATTCACCCCTCCACTTT; V gene: TRBV5-1; CDR3 length: 14; D gene: NA; J gene: TRBJ1-6
CDR3 protein: CASSYFGGGELFF; CDR3 DNA: TGTGCCAGCAGTTACTTCGGGGGAGGGGAGCTGTTTTTT; V gene: TRBV6-6; CDR3 length: 13; D gene: NA; J gene: TRBJ2-2
CDR3 protein: CASSFIGLSSWANVLTF; CDR3 DNA: TGTGCCAGCAGCTTTATTGGACTGAGCTCTTGGGCCAACGTCCTGACTTTC; V gene: TRBV12-1; CDR3 length: 17; D gene: NA; J gene: TRBJ2-6
CDR3 protein: CASSVAGGTGELFF; CDR3 DNA: TGTGCCAGCAGCGTAGCGGGAGGAACCGGGGAGCTGTTTTTT; V gene: TRBV7-2; CDR3 length: 14; D gene: TRBD2; J gene: TRBJ2-2
CDR3 protein: CAISGTDNYGYTF; CDR3 DNA: TGTGCCATCAGTGGGACTGATAACTATGGCTACACCTTC; V gene: TRBV10-3; CDR3 length: 13; D gene: NA; J gene: TRBJ1-2
CDR3 protein: CASSPAGYEQYF; CDR3 DNA: TGCGCCAGCAGTCCAGCGGGCTACGAGCAGTACTTC; V gene: TRBV10-1; CDR3 length: 12; D gene: NA; J gene: TRBJ2-7
CDR3 protein: CATGIAFEQYF; CDR3 DNA: TGTGCCACCGGTATTGCGTTCGAGCAGTACTTC; V gene: TRBV15; CDR3 length: 11; D gene: NA; J gene: TRBJ2-7
CDR3 protein: CASSTLAGHNEQFF; CDR3 DNA: TGTGCCAGCAGCACTCTAGCGGGGCACAATGAGCAGTTCTTC; V gene: TRBV9; CDR3 length: 14; D gene: TRBD2; J gene: TRBJ2-1
CDR3 protein: CASSRGGVEVDTGELFF; CDR3 DNA: TGTGCCAGCAGCCGGGGCGGGGTAGAGGTTGACACCGGGGAGCTGTTTTTT; V gene: TRBV7-2; CDR3 length: 17; D gene: NA; J gene: TRBJ2-2
CDR3 protein: CAWAVGGSNEKLFF; CDR3 DNA: TGTGCCTGGGCCGTGGGGGGATCGAATGAAAAACTGTTTTTT; V gene: TRBV30; CDR3 length: 14; D gene: NA; J gene: TRBJ1-4
CDR3 protein: CASSAGTSGGELFF; CDR3 DNA: TGCGCCAGCAGCGCCGGGACTAGCGGGGGGGAGCTGTTTTTT; V gene: TRBV5-1; CDR3 length: 14; D gene: TRBD2; J gene: TRBJ2-2